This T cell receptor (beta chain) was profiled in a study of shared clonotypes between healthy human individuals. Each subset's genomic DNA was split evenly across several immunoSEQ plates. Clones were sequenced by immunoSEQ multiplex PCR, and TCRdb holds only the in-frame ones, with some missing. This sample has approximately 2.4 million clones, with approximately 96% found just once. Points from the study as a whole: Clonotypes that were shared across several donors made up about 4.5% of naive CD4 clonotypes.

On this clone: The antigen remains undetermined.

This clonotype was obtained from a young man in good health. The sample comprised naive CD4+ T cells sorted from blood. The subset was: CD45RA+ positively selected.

CDR3 loop: CASSFLDRGQYETQYF. The CDR3 DNA is TGTGCCAGCAGTTTCTTGGACAGGGGGCAGTATGAGACCCAGTACTTC. V is TRBV27 and J is TRBJ2-5; the match to TRBD1 covers 11 bases. V shed 3 bases, J shed 5 bases, and the junction held 8 bases outside the gene matches. CDR3 size: 16 residues. Germline CDR1 and CDR2: MNHEY and SMNVEV (reference sequence).